A single sample gave rise to the 21 T cell receptor beta chains below, sequenced in a study of control samples from healthy donors and cancer patients. Measured with immunoSEQ multiplex PCR; TCRdb has only the in-frame clones, and not every one. The repertoire consists of about 92,000 clones, with almost 85% occurring once and the leading ten covering around a tenth. The sequencing sample was made of blood. These receptors came from a woman in her sixties in good health.

V is TRBV2 and J is TRBJ2-1, with TRBD2 matching 8 bases. Germline V CDR1 and CDR2: SNHLY, FYNNEI. Unmatched junction bases numbered 1, after V lost 3 bases and J lost 0 bases. The CDR3 runs 15 residues. The CDR3 DNA follows: TGTGCCAGCAGTGACAGCGGGAGCTCCTACAATGAGCAGTTCTTC. Its translation: CASSDSGSSYNEQFF.

The genes are TRBV28 and TRBJ1-5, with D uncertain. The CDR3 is 16 residues long. Between the trimmed V and J ends, which lost 7 bases and 4 bases, there was a span of 20 bases. Germline V gene data show CDR1 as MDHEN and CDR2 as SYDVKM. The CDR3 coding sequence is TGTGCCAGCACCATGGGAACCGTTAGTTTAAATCAGCCCCAGCATTTT. Amino acids: CASTMGTVSLNQPQHF.

The V call is TRBV2, the J call TRBJ2-2; TRBD2 aligns across 7 bases. CDR3 size: 14 residues. CDR1 and CDR2 from the germline V gene are SNHLY and FYNNEI. V shed 1 base and J 7 bases; nucleotides not matched to a gene: 3. Here the CDR3 reads CASSEEGRGGELFF. The CDR3 DNA reads TGTGCCAGCAGTGAAGAGGGGAGGGGCGGGGAGCTGTTTTTT.

There are a few counts of this clone. The V gene is TRBV6-1, the J gene TRBJ1-6; 7 bases line up with TRBD1. The CDR3 covers 13 residues. Germline CDR1 and CDR2: MNHNS and SASEGT. The V segment lost 2 bases and the J segment 14 bases; nucleotides outside the gene matches: 6. CDR3 amino acids: CASSENRGSALHF. CDR3 bases: TGTGCCAGCAGTGAAAACAGGGGATCGGCCCTCCACTTT.

The chain recombines TRBV5-1 with TRBJ2-5; D is unclear. V lost 7 bases and J 5 bases, leaving 21 bases between the germline ends. The CDR3 contains 15 residues. CDR1 is SGHRS and CDR2 is YFSETQ in the germline V gene. The CDR3 DNA follows: TGCGCCAGCTCCAGAGGTAGGAGTGTGTGGGAGACCCAGTACTTC. As protein: CASSRGRSVWETQYF.

This clone was seen a single time. V usage is TRBV27 and J usage is TRBJ1-5; D is undetermined. V was cut by 3 bases and J by 5 bases, with 11 bases left in between. The CDR3 consists of 14 residues. Germline V gives CDR1 MNHEY, CDR2 SMNVEV (reference sequence). For the CDR3, the DNA is TGTGCCAGCAGTTTGCGGTGGGATGATCAGCCCCAGCATTTT. Protein sequence: CASSLRWDDQPQHF.

V usage is TRBV11-3 and J usage is TRBJ2-7, with 7 bases fitting TRBD1. CDR1 is SGHNT and CDR2 is YENEEA in the germline V gene. CDR3 length equals 15 residues. Trimming cost V 5 bases and J 2 bases; bases outside gene matches: 9. In DNA, the CDR3 is TGTGCCAGCAGCCCGGCCCCGGGACAGACCTACGAGCAGTACTTC. Protein: CASSPAPGQTYEQYF.

V usage is TRBV7-9 and J usage is TRBJ1-1, with D possibly TRBD1 on 6 matching bases. The germline CDR1 and CDR2 sequences are SEHNR and FQNEAQ (reference sequence). The CDR3 sequence is 15 residues long. Trimming shortened V by 2 bases and J by 0 bases, and 10 bases separated the two germline ends. The CDR3 loop is CASSLYDRLNTEAFF. The CDR3 coding sequence is TGTGCCAGCAGCTTATATGACAGGCTGAACACTGAAGCTTTCTTT.

The rearrangement joins TRBV28 to TRBJ1-2; D ambiguous. Germline CDR1 is MDHEN and CDR2 is SYDVKM. The CDR3 contains 13 residues. The V end lost 1 base, the J end lost 8 bases, and 11 bases lay between the germline ends. The CDR3 sequence is CASSLYRGRGYTF. DNA of the CDR3: TGTGCCAGCAGTTTATATCGGGGTCGCGGCTACACCTTC.

The chain uses TRBV10-2 and TRBJ2-2; 8 nucleotides line up with TRBD1. The V and J ends lost 8 bases and 5 bases, in that order; junction bases with no gene match: 7. This CDR3 spans 14 amino acids. Germline V gene data show CDR1 as WSHSY and CDR2 as SAAADI. The CDR3 sequence: CASSGQGSTGELFF. DNA for the CDR3: TGCGCCAGCTCCGGACAGGGCTCGACCGGGGAGCTGTTTTTT.

This clone was seen just once. The J gene is TRBJ2-1, the V gene TRBV10-1; D assignment may be TRBD1 or TRBD2 (5 bases each). V dropped 0 bases and J dropped 2 bases, with 8 bases sitting between them. Germline CDR1 and CDR2: WNHNN and SYGVQD (reference sequence). This CDR3 comprises 15 residues. CDR3 loop: CASSESGGTYNEQFF. The CDR3 DNA sequence: TGCGCCAGCAGTGAGTCTGGGGGAACCTACAATGAGCAGTTCTTC.

The chain joins TRBV6-6 to TRBJ2-7; 9 bases are shared with TRBD2. Trimming removed 6 bases from V and 3 bases from J; junction bases left unmatched: 12. CDR1 is MNHNY and CDR2 is SVGAGI in the germline V gene (reference sequence). The CDR3 contains 16 residues. The CDR3 coding sequence is TGTGCCAGCAGAGCTCCGGGACTAGCATTCGACTACGAGCAGTACTTC. Its translation is CASRAPGLAFDYEQYF.

The chain joins TRBV5-6 to TRBJ2-7, with 7 nucleotides matching TRBD1. The V gene's germline CDR1 is SGHDT and CDR2 YYEEEE. The CDR3 is 15 residues long. Trimming took 3 bases from V and 4 from J; bases not matched to a gene: 10. In nucleotides, the CDR3 is TGTGCCAGCAGCTCAATACAGGGGCCTGGGTACGAGCAGTACTTC. As protein: CASSSIQGPGYEQYF. The full variable domain, in which reference TRBV5-6 and TRBJ2-7 provide the parts outside the CDR3, is DAGVTQSPTHLIKTRGQQVTLRCSPKSGHDTVSWYQQALGQGPQFIFQYYEEEERQRGNFPDRFSGHQFPNYSSELNVNALLLGDSALYLCASSSIQGPGYEQYFGPGTRLTVT.

This clone showed up just once. The chain employs TRBV11-3 and TRBJ2-3; 9 nucleotides align to TRBD1. This CDR3 spans 16 amino acids. Trimming cost V 2 bases and J 3 bases; bases outside gene matches: 6. The V gene's germline CDR1 is SGHNT and CDR2 YENEEA. The DNA of the CDR3 is TGTGCCAGCAGCTTAAATTACGGGACAGGGACAGATACGCAGTATTTT. The encoded protein is CASSLNYGTGTDTQYF.

This chain links TRBV11-2 with TRBJ2-7; D remains ambiguous. CDR1 and CDR2 from the germline V gene are SGHAT and FQNNGV. V was clipped by 5 bases and J by 2 bases, with 10 bases between them. This CDR3 comprises 13 residues. CDR3 protein: CASSRTPAYEQYF. The CDR3 bases are TGTGCCAGCAGCCGAACGCCAGCCTACGAGCAGTACTTC.

This sequence joins TRBV2 and TRBJ1-6; no reliable D call. There are 14 residues in the CDR3. CDR1 and CDR2 from the germline V gene are SNHLY and FYNNEI. Deletions cut 3 bases from V and 4 bases from J, with 7 bases between. The CDR3 DNA is TGTGCCAGCAGTGAGGACGGGTATAATTCACCCCTCCACTTT. This encodes CASSEDGYNSPLHF.

V and J are TRBV5-6 and TRBJ1-6, with 9 bases matching TRBD1. This CDR3 is built from 15 residues. J lost 9 bases, V lost 4 bases, and 8 bases had no gene match. Germline V gene lookup returns CDR1 SGHDT and CDR2 YYEEEE. As DNA, the CDR3 is TGTGCCAGCAGCCTTAGGACAGGGGTGGGTTCACCCCTCCACTTT. Its protein product is CASSLRTGVGSPLHF.

The chain has TRBV15 and TRBJ1-4, with a weak D call TRBD1 (6 bases). This CDR3 has 14 residues. CDR1 and CDR2 (germline): LNHNV, YYDKDF (reference sequence). V dropped 4 bases and J dropped 0 bases, with 6 bases sitting between them. CDR3 residues: CATSKGATNEKLFF. CDR3 bases: TGTGCCACCAGCAAGGGGGCAACTAATGAAAAACTGTTTTTT.

This chain connects TRBV7-9 to TRBJ1-2; D remains ambiguous. This CDR3 region has 13 residues. V was shortened by 5 bases and J by 2 bases, with 9 bases between the two germline ends. Germline lookup yields CDR1 SEHNR and CDR2 FQNEAQ (reference sequence). The CDR3 sequence is CASSKDTNYGYTF. The CDR3 nucleotides read TGTGCCAGCAGCAAAGACACCAACTATGGCTACACCTTC.

This chain joins TRBV18 and TRBJ2-7; D is undetermined. The CDR3 has 17 amino acids. The V gene lost 3 bases and the J gene lost 4 bases, with 22 bases spanning the gap. CDR1 and CDR2 (germline): KGHSH, LQKENI. DNA for the CDR3: TGTGCCAGCTCACCCCACCCTCCTCCCCGACCCCATTACGAGCAGTACTTC. Translation gives CASSPHPPPRPHYEQYF.

The CDR3 bases are TGTGCCAGCAGCGGCGGGACTCTGAGCGCCGAGCAGTACTTC. It specifies CASSGGTLSAEQYF. This chain uses TRBV9 with TRBJ2-7; a possible D gene is TRBD2 (6 bases). Trimming removed 3 bases from V and 6 bases from J, with 16 bases in between. Germline values: CDR1 SGDLS, CDR2 YYNGEE. The CDR3 has 14 amino acids.